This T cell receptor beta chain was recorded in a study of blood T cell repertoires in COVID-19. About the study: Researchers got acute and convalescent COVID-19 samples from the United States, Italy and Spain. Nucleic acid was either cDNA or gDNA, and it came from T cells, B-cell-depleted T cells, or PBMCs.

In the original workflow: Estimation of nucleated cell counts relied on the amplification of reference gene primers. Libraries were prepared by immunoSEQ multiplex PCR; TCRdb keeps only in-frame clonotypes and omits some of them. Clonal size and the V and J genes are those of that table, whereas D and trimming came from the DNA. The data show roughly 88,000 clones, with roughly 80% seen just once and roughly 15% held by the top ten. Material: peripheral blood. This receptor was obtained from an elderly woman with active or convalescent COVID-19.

CDR3 DNA sequence: TGTGCCAGCAACAAGGGACTAGCGAACACCGGGGAGCTGTTTTTT. Translated: CASNKGLANTGELFF. This chain connects TRBV2 to TRBJ2-2; the match to TRBD2 covers 8 bases. Germline V gene lookup returns CDR1 SNHLY and CDR2 FYNNEI. V trimming: 7 bases; J trimming: 0 bases; junction bases outside the gene matches: 4. The CDR3 extends over 15 amino acids.